The clone carrying this T cell receptor beta chain was seen a single time. Its matching antigen is unknown. This entry is derived from a study of cytotoxic CD8 clonotypes in ibrutinib-treated CLL. Study results and limitations: Clonality increased at ibrutinib response, then returned toward baseline at progression.

The CDR3 covers 13 residues. Germline V gene lookup returns CDR1 MDHEN and CDR2 SYDVKM. Between the trimmed V and J ends, which lost 2 bases and 6 bases, there was a span of 8 bases. Sequencing used immunoSEQ multiplex PCR; TCRdb keeps in-frame clones, though not all of them. The sample comprises 65,000 to 85,000 clones, 83% of which are singletons, and more than 35% rests with the top ten. The sequence was obtained from a human donor with chronic lymphocytic leukemia. The material sequenced was PBMCs, taken after 24 months of ibrutinib treatment. The J gene is TRBJ1-5, the V gene TRBV28, with D perhaps TRBD1 (5 bases). The CDR3 reads CASSLQGGQPQHF. CDR3 DNA: TGTGCCAGCAGTTTACAGGGTGGTCAGCCCCAGCATTTT.